This T cell receptor (beta chain) was found in a study of OX40 agonist ivuxolimab in advanced cancers. At the level of the study: Intravenous ivuxolimab at 0.01 to 10 mg/kg was given to patients every 2 weeks.

Findings of the study overall: The average count of expanded clones was higher among CD8+ T cells than among CD4+. Antigens targeted by the expanded peripheral T cells were not determined.

This CDR3 has 17 residues. CDR1 WNHNN and CDR2 SYGVQD come from the germline V gene (reference sequence). With 8 bases removed from V and 4 bases from J, the gap between germline ends came to 24 bases. Clones were read by immunoSEQ multiplex PCR, and TCRdb kept only the in-frame ones, dropping some. The sample consists of more than 60,000 clones, 80% to 90% of them appearing once. This clone is a singleton in its sample. Its antigen is not identified. Material: CD4+ or CD8+ T cells sorted from blood, obtained in a trial of the OX40 agonist ivuxolimab. This TCR derives from an adult with an advanced solid tumor such as melanoma, head and neck, liver or kidney cancer. The genes are TRBV10-1 and TRBJ2-1, with D unclear. The CDR3 reads CASGPDKLGGLYNEQFF. The CDR3, as DNA: TGCGCCAGCGGTCCAGACAAACTGGGTGGGCTTTACAATGAGCAGTTCTTC.